This is a list of T cell receptor beta chains from one sample in a study of T cell changes during pregnancy in multiple sclerosis. TCRdb's copy holds only in-frame clones and misses some; the assay was immunoSEQ multiplex PCR. This table has just under 50,000 clones, about 90% appearing once. The sequencing here drew on CD8+ T cells from peripheral blood mononuclear cells, taken after pregnancy. The receptors originated from a female donor with multiple sclerosis, enrolled in a pregnancy study. Both conserved end residues are part of each CDR3. The D gene is left open where the match is weak. A clone size is listed for some rows: how often the clone was seen (once, few, many), or a class if it is expanded.

clone_size	d_call	v_call	cdr3_length	j_call	cdr3_aa	cdr3_nt
-	TRBD1	TRBV9	15	TRBJ2-5	CASSNRDREGETQYF	TGTGCCAGCAGCAACCGGGACAGGGAAGGTGAGACCCAGTACTTC
-	-	TRBV5-1	13	TRBJ1-6	CASRLEYNSPLHF	TGCGCCAGCCGCCTAGAGTATAATTCACCCCTCCACTTT
-	-	TRBV27	17	TRBJ2-2	CASSLSLGHANTGELFF	TGTGCCAGCAGTTTATCGCTGGGACACGCGAACACCGGGGAGCTGTTTTTT
-	-	TRBV2	11	TRBJ2-7	CASTGNGEQYF	TGTGCCAGCACAGGGAATGGCGAGCAGTACTTC
-	TRBD2	TRBV6-1	18	TRBJ2-3	CASSEAWLAGGITDTQYF	TGTGCCAGCAGTGAAGCTTGGCTAGCGGGGGGCATAACAGATACGCAGTATTTT
-	-	TRBV27	15	TRBJ2-7	CASSLSGPGEHEQYF	TGTGCCAGCAGTTTATCGGGGCCAGGGGAGCACGAGCAGTACTTC
-	TRBD2	TRBV6-1	15	TRBJ2-7	CASSERGDPPYEQYF	TGTGCCAGCAGTGAGCGGGGGGACCCACCCTACGAGCAGTACTTC
-	-	TRBV25-1	14	TRBJ1-4	CASRPSGAPQKLFF	TGTGCCAGCAGGCCCTCAGGGGCGCCCCAAAAACTGTTTTTT
-	-	TRBV13	15	TRBJ2-5	CASSLRVQRQETQYF	TGTGCCAGCAGCTTACGGGTCCAGCGCCAAGAGACCCAGTACTTC
-	-	TRBV18	13	TRBJ2-3	CASSQEPGDTQYF	TGTGCCAGCTCACAAGAACCGGGTGATACGCAGTATTTT
-	TRBD1	TRBV7-6	14	TRBJ2-7	CASSPLDRDNEQYF	TGTGCCAGCAGCCCCCTAGACAGGGACAACGAGCAGTACTTC
-	-	TRBV11-2	15	TRBJ1-6	CASSLGQGPNSPLHF	TGTGCCAGCAGCTTAGGTCAGGGTCCCAATTCACCCCTCCACTTT
-	TRBD1	TRBV13	14	TRBJ2-7	CASSTPGQTYEQYF	TGTGCCAGCAGCACGCCGGGACAGACCTACGAGCAGTACTTC
-	TRBD1	TRBV30	13	TRBJ1-1	CAWDDRGGTEAFF	TGTGCCTGGGACGACAGGGGGGGCACTGAAGCTTTCTTT
once	-	TRBV6-5	15	TRBJ2-2	CASRGGQTNTGELFF	TGTGCCAGCAGAGGAGGACAGACGAACACCGGGGAGCTGTTTTTT
-	-	TRBV5-1	13	TRBJ2-7	CASSPGSSYEQYF	TGCGCCAGCAGCCCGGGGAGCTCCTACGAGCAGTACTTC
-	TRBD1	TRBV2	14	TRBJ1-6	CASLDRAPDSPLHF	TGTGCCAGCCTTGACAGGGCGCCCGATTCACCCCTCCACTTT
-	-	TRBV7-7	14	TRBJ2-1	CASSLSGAGNEQFF	TGTGCTAGCAGCTTATCGGGAGCGGGCAATGAGCAGTTCTTC
-	TRBD2	TRBV5-3	17	TRBJ2-1	CARRRGKTVNLYNEQFF	TGTGCCAGAAGGCGGGGGAAGACAGTAAACCTTTACAATGAGCAGTTCTTC
-	TRBD1	TRBV19	12	TRBJ1-2	CASSIADRDYTF	TGTGCCAGTAGTATTGCAGACAGGGACTACACCTTC
-	TRBD1	TRBV2	16	TRBJ1-6	CASMETGAALGSPLHF	TGTGCCAGCATGGAGACAGGGGCCGCCCTGGGTTCACCCCTCCACTTT
-	-	TRBV14	13	TRBJ2-7	CASRGGASYEQYF	TGTGCCAGCCGTGGGGGCGCTAGTTACGAGCAGTACTTC
-	-	TRBV10-3	15	TRBJ2-7	CAISEYQEGADEQYF	TGTGCCATCAGTGAGTATCAGGAGGGGGCAGACGAGCAGTACTTC
-	-	TRBV9	13	TRBJ2-7	CASSGMGGGEQYF	TGTGCCAGCAGCGGGATGGGGGGTGGGGAACAGTACTTC
-	TRBD1	TRBV6-1	17	TRBJ1-1	CASSERDRGVQNTEAFF	TGTGCCAGCAGTGAACGGGACAGGGGGGTTCAGAACACTGAAGCTTTCTTT
-	TRBD2	TRBV7-9	15	TRBJ2-5	CASSQLAGPQETQYF	TGTGCCAGCAGCCAACTAGCGGGGCCACAAGAGACCCAGTACTTC
-	TRBD1	TRBV27	17	TRBJ1-3	CASSNLAGQGLGNTIYF	TGTGCCAGCAGTAACCTGGCGGGACAGGGTCTTGGAAACACCATATATTTT
-	-	TRBV12-5	12	TRBJ1-2	CASGWATYGYTF	TGTGCTAGTGGTTGGGCCACCTATGGCTACACCTTC